This T cell receptor beta chain was retrieved from a study of cytomegalovirus exposure and HLA in healthy donors. It was with 60 Vbeta and 13 Jbeta primers that the PCR ran. Profiled with immunoSEQ multiplex PCR; TCRdb holds only in-frame clones, not every one. In total, the table holds 100,000 to 150,000 clones. The CDR3 consists of 15 residues. Germline assignment: CDR1 SEHNR and CDR2 FQNEAQ (reference sequence). The specimen sequenced was PBMCs. The rearrangement uses TRBV7-9 and TRBJ2-5, with D maybe TRBD2 (5 bases). Judging by the DNA end, TRBJ2-7 fits better; the J call may be wrong. This sequence was found in a man aged 25 to 45 in good health and CMV-seronegative. CDR3: CASSLVARTVYEQYF. The CDR3 region has the DNA TGTGCCAGCAGCTTAGTGGCTCGGACTGTCTACGAGCAGTACTTC.